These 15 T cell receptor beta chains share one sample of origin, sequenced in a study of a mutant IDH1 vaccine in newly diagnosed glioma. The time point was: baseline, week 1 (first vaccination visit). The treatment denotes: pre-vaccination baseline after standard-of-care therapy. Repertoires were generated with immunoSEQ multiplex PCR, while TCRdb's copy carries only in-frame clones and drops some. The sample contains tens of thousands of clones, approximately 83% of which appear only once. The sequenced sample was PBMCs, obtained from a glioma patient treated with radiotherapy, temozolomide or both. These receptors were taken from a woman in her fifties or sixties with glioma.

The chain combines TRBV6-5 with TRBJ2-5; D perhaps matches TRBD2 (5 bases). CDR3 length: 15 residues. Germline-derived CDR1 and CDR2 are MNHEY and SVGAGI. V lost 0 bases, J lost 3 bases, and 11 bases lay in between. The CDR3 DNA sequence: TGTGCCAGCAGTTACTCGGGAGCAGATGAAGAGACCCAGTACTTC. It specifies CASSYSGADEETQYF.

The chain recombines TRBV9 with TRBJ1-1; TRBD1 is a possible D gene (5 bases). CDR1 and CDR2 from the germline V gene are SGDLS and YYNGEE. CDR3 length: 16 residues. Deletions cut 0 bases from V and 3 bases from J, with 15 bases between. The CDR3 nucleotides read TGTGCCAGCAGCGTAGCGGGGGGGAGTCCCTACACTGAAGCTTTCTTT. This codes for CASSVAGGSPYTEAFF.

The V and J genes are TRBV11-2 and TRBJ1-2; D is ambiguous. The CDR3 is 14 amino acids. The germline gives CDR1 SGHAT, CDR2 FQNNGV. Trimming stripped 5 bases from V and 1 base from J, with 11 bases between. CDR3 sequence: CASSPREGNYGYTF. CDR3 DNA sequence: TGTGCCAGCAGCCCGAGGGAGGGTAACTATGGCTACACCTTC.

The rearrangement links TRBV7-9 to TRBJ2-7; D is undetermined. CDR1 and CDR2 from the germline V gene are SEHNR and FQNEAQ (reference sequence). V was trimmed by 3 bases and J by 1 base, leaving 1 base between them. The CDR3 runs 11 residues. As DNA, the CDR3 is TGTGCCAGCAGCTTGTCCTACGAGCAGTACTTC. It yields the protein CASSLSYEQYF.

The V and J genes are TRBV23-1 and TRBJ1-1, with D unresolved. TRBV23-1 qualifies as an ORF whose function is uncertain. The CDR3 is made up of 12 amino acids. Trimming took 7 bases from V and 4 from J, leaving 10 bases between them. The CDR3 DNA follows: TGCGCCAGCATACCCACGAGCACTGAAGCTTTCTTT. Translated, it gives CASIPTSTEAFF.

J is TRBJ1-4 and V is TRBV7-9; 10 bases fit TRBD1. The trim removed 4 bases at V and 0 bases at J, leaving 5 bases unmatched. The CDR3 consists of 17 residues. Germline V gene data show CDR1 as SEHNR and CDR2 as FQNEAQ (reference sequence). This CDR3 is CASSYSGTGATNEKLFF. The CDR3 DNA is TGTGCCAGCAGCTATTCCGGGACAGGGGCAACTAATGAAAAACTGTTTTTT. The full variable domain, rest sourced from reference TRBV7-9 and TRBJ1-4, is DTGVSQNPRHKITKRGQNVTFRCDPISEHNRLYWYRQTLGQGPEFLTYFQNEAQLEKSRLLSDRFSAERPKGSFSTLEIQRTEQGDSAMYLCASSYSGTGATNEKLFFGSGTQLSVL.

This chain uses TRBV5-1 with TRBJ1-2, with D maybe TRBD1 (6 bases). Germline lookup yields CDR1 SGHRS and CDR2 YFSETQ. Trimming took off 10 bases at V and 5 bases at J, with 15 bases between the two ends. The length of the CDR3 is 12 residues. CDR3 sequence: CASGQPEYGYTF. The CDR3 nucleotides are TGCGCCTCCGGACAGCCGGAATATGGCTACACCTTC.

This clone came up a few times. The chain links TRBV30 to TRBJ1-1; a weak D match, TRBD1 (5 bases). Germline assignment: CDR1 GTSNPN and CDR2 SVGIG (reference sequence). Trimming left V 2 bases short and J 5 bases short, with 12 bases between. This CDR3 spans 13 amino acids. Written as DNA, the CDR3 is TGTGCCTGGAGTAAGGCAGGGAAGACTGAAGCTTTCTTT. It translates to CAWSKAGKTEAFF.

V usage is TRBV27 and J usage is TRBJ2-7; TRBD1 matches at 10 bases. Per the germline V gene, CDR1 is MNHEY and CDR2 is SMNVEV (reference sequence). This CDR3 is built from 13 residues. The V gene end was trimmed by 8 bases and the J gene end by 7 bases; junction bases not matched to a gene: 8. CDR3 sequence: CASSGTGVREQYF. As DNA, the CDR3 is TGTGCCAGCTCCGGGACAGGGGTCCGGGAGCAGTACTTC.

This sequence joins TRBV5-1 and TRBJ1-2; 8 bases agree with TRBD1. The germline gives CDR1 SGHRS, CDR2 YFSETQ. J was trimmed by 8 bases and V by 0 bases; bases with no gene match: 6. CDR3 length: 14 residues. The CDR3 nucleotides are TGCGCCAGCAGCTTGGGGCAGGGGGCGAGAGGCTACACCTTC. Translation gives CASSLGQGARGYTF. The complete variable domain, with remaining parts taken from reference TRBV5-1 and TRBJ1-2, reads KAGVTQTPRYLIKTRGQQVTLSCSPISGHRSVSWYQQTPGQGLQFLFEYFSETQRNKGNFPGRFSGRQFSNSRSEMNVSTLELGDSALYLCASSLGQGARGYTFGSGTRLTVV.

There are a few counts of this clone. For the CDR3, the DNA is TGCGCCAGCAGCCAGGGGGAGCAGCTTGGGGGCTACACCTTC. As protein: CASSQGEQLGGYTF. The gene calls are TRBV4-1 and TRBJ1-2; TRBD1 might be the D (5 bases). Germline assignment: CDR1 MGHRA and CDR2 YSYEKL. The germline V and J ends were trimmed by 3 bases and 8 bases, with 16 bases remaining between them. This CDR3 has 14 amino acids.

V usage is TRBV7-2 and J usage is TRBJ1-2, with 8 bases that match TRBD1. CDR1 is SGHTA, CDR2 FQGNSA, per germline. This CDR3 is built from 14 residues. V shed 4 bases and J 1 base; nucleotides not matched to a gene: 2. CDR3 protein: CASSSDRGNYGYTF. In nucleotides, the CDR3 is TGTGCCAGCAGCTCAGACAGGGGTAACTATGGCTACACCTTC.

The CDR3 nucleotides are TGCGCCAGCAGCCCTACAGGGCCTGGAAACACCATATATTTT. This encodes CASSPTGPGNTIYF. The chain couples TRBV4-1 to TRBJ1-3; maybe TRBD1 (6 bases). Germline CDR1 and CDR2: MGHRA and YSYEKL. The CDR3 length is 14 residues. V shed 4 bases and J shed 2 bases, with 9 bases lying between them.

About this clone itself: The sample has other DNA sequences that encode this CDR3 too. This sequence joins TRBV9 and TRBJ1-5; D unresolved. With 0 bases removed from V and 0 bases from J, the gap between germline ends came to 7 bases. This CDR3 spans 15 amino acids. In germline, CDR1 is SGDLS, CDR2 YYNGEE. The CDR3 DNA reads TGTGCCAGCAGCGTAGGAGAGGGTAGCAATCAGCCCCAGCATTTT. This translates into CASSVGEGSNQPQHF. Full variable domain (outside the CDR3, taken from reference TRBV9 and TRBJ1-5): DSGVTQTPKHLITATGQRVTLRCSPRSGDLSVYWYQQSLDQGLQFLIQYYNGEERAKGNILERFSAQQFPDLHSELNLSSLELGDSALYFCASSVGEGSNQPQHFGDGTRLSIL.

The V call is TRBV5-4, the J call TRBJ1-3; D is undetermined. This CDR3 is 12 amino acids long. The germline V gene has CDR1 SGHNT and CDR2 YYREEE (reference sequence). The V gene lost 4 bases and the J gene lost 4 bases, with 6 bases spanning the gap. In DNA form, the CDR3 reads TGTGCCAGCAGCATGCCAGGAAACACCATATATTTT. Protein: CASSMPGNTIYF.